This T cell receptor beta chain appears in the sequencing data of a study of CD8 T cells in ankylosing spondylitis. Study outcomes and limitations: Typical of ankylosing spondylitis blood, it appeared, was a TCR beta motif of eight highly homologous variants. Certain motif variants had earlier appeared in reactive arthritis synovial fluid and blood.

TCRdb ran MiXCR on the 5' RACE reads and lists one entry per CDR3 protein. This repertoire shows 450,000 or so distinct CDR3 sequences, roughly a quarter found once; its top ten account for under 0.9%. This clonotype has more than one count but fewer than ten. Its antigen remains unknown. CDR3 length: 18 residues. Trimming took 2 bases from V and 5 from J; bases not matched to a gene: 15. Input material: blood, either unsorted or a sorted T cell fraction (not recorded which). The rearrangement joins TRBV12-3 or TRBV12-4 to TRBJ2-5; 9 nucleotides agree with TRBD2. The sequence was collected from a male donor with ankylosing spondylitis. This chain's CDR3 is CASSLKGGVSGSRETQYF. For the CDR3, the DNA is TGTGCCAGCAGTTTAAAGGGGGGCGTTAGCGGGAGTAGGGAGACCCAGTACTTC.